This T cell receptor beta chain was documented in a study of early T cells in non-severe SARS-CoV-2 infection (dated by TCRdb to the early 2020s). The study in broad terms: Because TCR sequencing relied on bulk RNA taken from unsorted whole blood, pairing of alpha and beta chains was not possible.

Inclusive of the bounding cysteine and phenylalanine, the CDR3 is 12 residues long. Of all the DNA, just the CDR3 is kept, 36 bases in frame from base 1. CDR1 and CDR2, looked up from the germline V gene, are SGHRS and YFSETQ. The V end loses 0 bases and the J end loses 9 bases, and a stretch of 7 bases separates them. This clonotype has at least ten counts. The antigen it recognizes is unknown. Base qualities are not provided; no much larger clone lies one nucleotide away. The library came from 5' RACE. TCRdb shows the sequencer as NextSeq 500. In the TCR library protocol, unique molecular identifiers were attached to individual cDNA molecules to correct for PCR bias and sequencing error. Both TCR alpha and beta chains were sequenced, and tight co-correlation was observed between alpha and beta sequence abundances in each sample. Per the authors' processing: Decombinator V4 was used to annotate TCR sequences for V gene, J gene and CDR3. TCRs were defined as expanded if a significant change between any two time points was detected under a Poisson model with p below 0.0001. TCR abundances were normalised to the total number of TCRs sequenced in each sample and reported as counts per million. TRAV1-2 paired with TRAJ12, TRAJ20 or TRAJ33 defined MAIT TCRs, while TRAV10 paired with TRAJ18 defined iNKT TCRs. VDJdb, accessed on 1 November 2021, was searched for TCRs annotated for CMV, EBV and SARS-CoV-2, and TCRs annotated for more than one antigen were excluded. The public sequencing data were trimmed at Q25 with fastp and processed into clonotypes with MiXCR by TCRdb, which kept only in-frame beta chains. Each entry is one CDR3 protein sequence, shown with its most common DNA and genes. For this entry, the V and J calls and clone size follow TCRdb and not the study's own pipeline. The sample includes approximately 110,000 distinct CDR3 sequences, with approximately 15% observed a single time. The ten largest clones capture just over 20% of the sample.

What the study reported, not specific to this receptor: VDJdb matching was skewed toward anti-spike CD8 responses and likely underestimated virus-specific expansions by missing private and CD4 specificities.

A case-control design nested within a healthcare worker cohort in London, UK, was used, with weekly nasopharyngeal swab PCR tests and blood sampling performed. Healthcare workers were recruited between 23 and 31 March 2020, during the week of the UK lockdown, and were followed weekly for up to roughly 16 weeks. The TCR was taken from an adult who was a healthcare worker with PCR-confirmed SARS-CoV-2 infection or an uninfected control (not recorded which). Specimen: whole blood. Here the chain combines TRBV5-1 and TRBJ2-1; the D gene is perhaps TRBD2, from 5 matching bases. The nucleotide sequence reads as follows: TGCGCCAGCAGCTTGGTAGGAGGTGAGCAGTTCTTC. Its protein is CASSLVGGEQFF.